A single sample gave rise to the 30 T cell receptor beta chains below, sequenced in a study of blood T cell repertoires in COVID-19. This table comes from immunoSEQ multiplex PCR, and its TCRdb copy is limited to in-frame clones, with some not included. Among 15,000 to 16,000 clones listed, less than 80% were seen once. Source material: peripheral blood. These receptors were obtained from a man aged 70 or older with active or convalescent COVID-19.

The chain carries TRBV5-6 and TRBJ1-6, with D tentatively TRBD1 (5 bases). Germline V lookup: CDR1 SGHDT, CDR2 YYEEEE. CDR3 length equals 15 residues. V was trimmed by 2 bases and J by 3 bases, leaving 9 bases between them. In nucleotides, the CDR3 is TGTGCCAGCAGCTTACCAGGGAACTATAATTCACCCCTCCACTTT. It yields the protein CASSLPGNYNSPLHF.

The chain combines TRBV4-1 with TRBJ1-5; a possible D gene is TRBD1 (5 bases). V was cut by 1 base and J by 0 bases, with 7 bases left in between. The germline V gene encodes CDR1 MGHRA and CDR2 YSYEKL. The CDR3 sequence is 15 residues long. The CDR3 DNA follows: TGCGCCAGCAGCCAAGTACAGGTTAGCAATCAGCCCCAGCATTTT. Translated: CASSQVQVSNQPQHF.

This CDR3 reads CASSPFGQGADEQYF. The DNA for the CDR3 is TGCGCCAGCAGTCCCTTTGGACAGGGGGCTGACGAGCAGTACTTC. This chain joins TRBV10-1 and TRBJ2-7; TRBD1 agrees at 11 bases. Germline-derived CDR1 and CDR2 are WNHNN and SYGVQD (reference sequence). J gave up 5 bases and V 5 bases, and 8 bases lay outside the gene matches. The CDR3 is made up of 15 amino acids.

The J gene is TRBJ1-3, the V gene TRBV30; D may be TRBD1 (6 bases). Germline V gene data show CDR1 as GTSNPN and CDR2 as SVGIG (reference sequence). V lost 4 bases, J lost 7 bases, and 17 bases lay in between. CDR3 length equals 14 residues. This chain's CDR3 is CAWKIGGLGNTIYF. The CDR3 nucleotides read TGTGCCTGGAAAATTGGGGGCCTCGGGAACACCATATATTTT. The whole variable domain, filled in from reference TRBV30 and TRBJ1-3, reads SQTIHQWPATLVQPVGSPLSLECTVEGTSNPNLYWYRQAAGRGLQLLFYSVGIGQISSEVPQNLSASRPQDRQFILSSKKLLLSDSGFYLCAWKIGGLGNTIYFGEGSWLTVV.

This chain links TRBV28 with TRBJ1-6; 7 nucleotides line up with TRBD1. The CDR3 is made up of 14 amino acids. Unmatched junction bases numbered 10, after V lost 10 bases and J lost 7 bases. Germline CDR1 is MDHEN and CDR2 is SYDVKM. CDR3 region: CATVEGTANSPLHF. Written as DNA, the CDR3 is TGTGCCACAGTAGAGGGGACAGCGAATTCACCCCTCCACTTT.

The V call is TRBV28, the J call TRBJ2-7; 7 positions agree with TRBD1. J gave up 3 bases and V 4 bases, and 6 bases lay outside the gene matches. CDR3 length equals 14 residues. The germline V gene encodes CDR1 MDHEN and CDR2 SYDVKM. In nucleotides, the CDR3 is TGTGCCAGCAGTTGGGACAGCTCCTTCTACGAGCAGTACTTC. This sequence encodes CASSWDSSFYEQYF. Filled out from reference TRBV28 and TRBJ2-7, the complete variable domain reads DVKVTQSSRYLVKRTGEKVFLECVQDMDHENMFWYRQDPGLGLRLIYFSYDVKMKEKGDIPEGYSVSREKKERFSLILESASTNQTSMYLCASSWDSSFYEQYFGPGTRLTVT.

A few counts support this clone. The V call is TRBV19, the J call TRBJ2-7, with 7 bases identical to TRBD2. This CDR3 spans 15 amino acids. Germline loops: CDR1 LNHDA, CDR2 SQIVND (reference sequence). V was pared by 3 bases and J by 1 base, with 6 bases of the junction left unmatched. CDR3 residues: CASSIQRGVSYEQYF. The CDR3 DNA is TGTGCCAGTAGTATCCAACGGGGGGTGTCCTACGAGCAGTACTTC. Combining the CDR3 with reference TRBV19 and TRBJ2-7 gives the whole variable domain DGGITQSPKYLFRKEGQNVTLSCEQNLNHDAMYWYRQDPGQGLRLIYYSQIVNDFQKGDIAEGYSVSREKKESFPLTVTSAQKNPTAFYLCASSIQRGVSYEQYFGPGTRLTVT.

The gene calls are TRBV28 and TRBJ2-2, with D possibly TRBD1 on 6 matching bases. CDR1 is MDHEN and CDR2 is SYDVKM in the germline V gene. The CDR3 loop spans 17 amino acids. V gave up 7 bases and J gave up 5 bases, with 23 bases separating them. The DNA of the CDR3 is TGTGCCAGCACCCAACCGGGCCCCCAGGGGAGAACCGGGGAGCTGTTTTTT. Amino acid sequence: CASTQPGPQGRTGELFF.

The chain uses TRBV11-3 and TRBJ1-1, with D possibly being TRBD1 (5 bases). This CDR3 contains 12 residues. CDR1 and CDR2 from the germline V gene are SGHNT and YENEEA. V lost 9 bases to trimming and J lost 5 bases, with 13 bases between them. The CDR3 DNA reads TGTGCCAGTTCCCAGGGAGGGACTGAAGCTTTCTTT. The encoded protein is CASSQGGTEAFF.

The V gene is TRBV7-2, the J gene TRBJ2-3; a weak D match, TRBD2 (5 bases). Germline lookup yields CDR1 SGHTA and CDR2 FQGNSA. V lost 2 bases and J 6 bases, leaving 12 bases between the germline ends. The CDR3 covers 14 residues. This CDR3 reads CASSLRGQGDTQYF. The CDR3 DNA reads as TGTGCCAGCAGCTTAAGAGGGCAAGGGGATACGCAGTATTTT.

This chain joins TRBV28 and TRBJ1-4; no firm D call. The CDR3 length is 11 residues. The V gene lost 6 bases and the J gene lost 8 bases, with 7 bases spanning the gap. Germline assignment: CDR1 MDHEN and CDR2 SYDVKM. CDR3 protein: CASRRSEKLFF. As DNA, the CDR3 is TGTGCCAGCAGACGGTCAGAAAAACTGTTTTTT.

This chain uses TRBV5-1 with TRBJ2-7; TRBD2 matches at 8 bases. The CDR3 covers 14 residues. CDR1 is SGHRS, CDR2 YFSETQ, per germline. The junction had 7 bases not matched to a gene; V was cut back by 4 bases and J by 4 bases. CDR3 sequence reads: CASSLGLARYEQYF. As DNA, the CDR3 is TGCGCCAGCAGCCTTGGACTAGCCAGGTACGAGCAGTACTTC. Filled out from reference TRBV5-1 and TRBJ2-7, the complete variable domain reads KAGVTQTPRYLIKTRGQQVTLSCSPISGHRSVSWYQQTPGQGLQFLFEYFSETQRNKGNFPGRFSGRQFSNSRSEMNVSTLELGDSALYLCASSLGLARYEQYFGPGTRLTVT.

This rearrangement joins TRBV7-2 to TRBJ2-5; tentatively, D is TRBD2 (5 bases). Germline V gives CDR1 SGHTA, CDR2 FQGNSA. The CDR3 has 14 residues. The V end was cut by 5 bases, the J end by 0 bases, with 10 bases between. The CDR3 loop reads CASSPGWYQETQYF. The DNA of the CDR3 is TGTGCCAGCAGCCCGGGATGGTACCAAGAGACCCAGTACTTC.

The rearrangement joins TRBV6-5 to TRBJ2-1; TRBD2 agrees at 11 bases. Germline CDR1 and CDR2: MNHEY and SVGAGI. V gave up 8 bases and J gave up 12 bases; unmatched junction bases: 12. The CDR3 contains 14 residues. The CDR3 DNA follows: TGTGCCAGCCGCCTTAGCGGGGGGGCCGGGGGGCAGTTCTTC. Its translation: CASRLSGGAGGQFF.

DNA for the CDR3: TGTGCCAGCAGTGCGGGACAGACGACGGACATTCAGTACTTC. Translating gives CASSAGQTTDIQYF. The rearrangement uses TRBV2 and TRBJ2-4, with TRBD1 identical over 7 bases. Unmatched junction bases numbered 8, after V lost 4 bases and J lost 8 bases. The CDR3 totals 14 residues. Germline CDR1 reads SNHLY; CDR2 reads FYNNEI.

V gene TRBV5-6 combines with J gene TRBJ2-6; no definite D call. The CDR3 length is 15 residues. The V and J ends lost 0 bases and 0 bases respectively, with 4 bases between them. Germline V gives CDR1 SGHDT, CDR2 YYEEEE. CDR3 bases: TGTGCCAGCAGCTTGGGTATCTCTGGGGCCAACGTCCTGACTTTC. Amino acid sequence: CASSLGISGANVLTF.

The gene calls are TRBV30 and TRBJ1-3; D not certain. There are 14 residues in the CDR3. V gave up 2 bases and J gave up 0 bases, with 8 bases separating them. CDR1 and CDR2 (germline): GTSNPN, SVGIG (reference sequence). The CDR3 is CAWSTGYSGNTIYF. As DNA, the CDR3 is TGTGCCTGGAGTACGGGGTACTCTGGAAACACCATATATTTT.

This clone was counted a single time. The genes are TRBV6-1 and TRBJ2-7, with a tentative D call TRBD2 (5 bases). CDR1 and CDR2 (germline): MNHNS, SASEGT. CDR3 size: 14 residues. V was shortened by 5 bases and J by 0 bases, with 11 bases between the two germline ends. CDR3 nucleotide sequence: TGTGCCAGCAGTCCCCACCGGGACTCCTACGAGCAGTACTTC. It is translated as CASSPHRDSYEQYF.

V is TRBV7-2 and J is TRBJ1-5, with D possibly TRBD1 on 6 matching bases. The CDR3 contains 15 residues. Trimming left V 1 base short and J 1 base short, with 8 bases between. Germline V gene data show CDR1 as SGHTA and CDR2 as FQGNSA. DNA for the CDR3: TGTGCCAGCAGCTTAGGAAGGGGGAGCAATCAGCCCCAGCATTTT. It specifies CASSLGRGSNQPQHF.

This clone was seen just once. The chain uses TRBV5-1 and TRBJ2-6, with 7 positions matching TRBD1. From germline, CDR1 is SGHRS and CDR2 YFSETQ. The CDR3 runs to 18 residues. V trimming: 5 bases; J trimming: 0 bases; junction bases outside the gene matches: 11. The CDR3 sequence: CASRSDPGTVSGANVLTF. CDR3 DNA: TGCGCCAGCAGATCGGATCCGGGGACAGTCTCTGGGGCCAACGTCCTGACTTTC.

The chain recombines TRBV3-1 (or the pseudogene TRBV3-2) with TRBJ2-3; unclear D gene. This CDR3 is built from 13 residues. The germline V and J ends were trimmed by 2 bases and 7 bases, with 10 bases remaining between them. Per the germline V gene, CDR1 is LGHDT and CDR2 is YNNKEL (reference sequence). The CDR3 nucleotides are TGTGCCAGCAGCCAAACCCTACTGTATACGCAGTATTTT. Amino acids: CASSQTLLYTQYF.

This CDR3 is CASTPGQRPPSNQPQHF. CDR3 in DNA: TGTGCCAGCACGCCGGGACAGAGACCACCTAGCAATCAGCCCCAGCATTTT. The chain is built from TRBV19 and TRBJ1-5; TRBD1 matches 7 bases. From germline, CDR1 is LNHDA and CDR2 SQIVND (reference sequence). The length of the CDR3 is 17 residues. Unmatched junction bases numbered 14, after V lost 9 bases and J lost 0 bases.

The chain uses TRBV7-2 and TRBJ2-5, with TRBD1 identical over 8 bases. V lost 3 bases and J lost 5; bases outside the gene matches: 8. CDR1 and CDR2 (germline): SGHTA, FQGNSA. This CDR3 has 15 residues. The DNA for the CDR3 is TGTGCCAGCAGCTTTGCCGGGACAGGCGAGGAGACCCAGTACTTC. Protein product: CASSFAGTGEETQYF.

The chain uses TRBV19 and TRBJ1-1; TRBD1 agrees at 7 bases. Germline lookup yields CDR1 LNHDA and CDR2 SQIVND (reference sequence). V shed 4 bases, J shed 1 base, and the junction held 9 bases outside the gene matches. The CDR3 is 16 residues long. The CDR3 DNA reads TGTGCCAGTAGTACCCTTCTTACAGGGGAGAACACTGAAGCTTTCTTT. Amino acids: CASSTLLTGENTEAFF.

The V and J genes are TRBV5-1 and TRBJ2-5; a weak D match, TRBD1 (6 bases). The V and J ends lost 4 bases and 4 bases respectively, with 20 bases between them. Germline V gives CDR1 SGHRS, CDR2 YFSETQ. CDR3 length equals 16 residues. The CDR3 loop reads CASSPPQGRGGETQYF. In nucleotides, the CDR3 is TGCGCCAGCAGCCCACCACAGGGCCGGGGCGGAGAGACCCAGTACTTC.

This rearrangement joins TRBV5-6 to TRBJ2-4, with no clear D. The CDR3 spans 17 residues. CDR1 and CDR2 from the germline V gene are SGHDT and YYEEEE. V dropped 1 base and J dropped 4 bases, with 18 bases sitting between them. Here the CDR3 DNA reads TGTGCCAGCAGCTTGTGGGTCACGGCTGGGCAGAAAAACATTCAGTACTTC. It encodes CASSLWVTAGQKNIQYF.

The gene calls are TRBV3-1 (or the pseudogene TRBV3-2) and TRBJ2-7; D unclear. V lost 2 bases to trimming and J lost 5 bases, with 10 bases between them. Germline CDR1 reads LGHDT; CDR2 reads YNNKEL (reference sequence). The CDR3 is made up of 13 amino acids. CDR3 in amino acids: CASSQSNSHEQYF. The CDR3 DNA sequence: TGTGCCAGCAGCCAAAGTAACAGCCACGAGCAGTACTTC.

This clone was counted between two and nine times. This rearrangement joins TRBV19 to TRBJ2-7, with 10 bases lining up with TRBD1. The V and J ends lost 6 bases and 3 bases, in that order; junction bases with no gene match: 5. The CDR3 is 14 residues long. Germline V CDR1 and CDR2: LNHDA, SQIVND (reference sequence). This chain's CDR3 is CASRLRDRGYEQYF. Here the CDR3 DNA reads TGTGCCAGTAGACTCCGGGACAGGGGCTACGAGCAGTACTTC.

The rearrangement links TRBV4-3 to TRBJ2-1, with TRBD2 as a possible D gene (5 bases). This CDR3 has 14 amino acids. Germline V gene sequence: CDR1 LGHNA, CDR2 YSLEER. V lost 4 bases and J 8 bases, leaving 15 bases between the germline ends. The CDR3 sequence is CASSRERSADEQFF. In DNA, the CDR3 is TGCGCCAGCAGCCGGGAGAGATCAGCCGATGAGCAGTTCTTC.

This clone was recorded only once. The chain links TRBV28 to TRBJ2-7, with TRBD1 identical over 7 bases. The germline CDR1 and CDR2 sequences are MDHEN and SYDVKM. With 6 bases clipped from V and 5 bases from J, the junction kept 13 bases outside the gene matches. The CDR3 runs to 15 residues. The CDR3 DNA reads TGTGCCAGCAGAGATTTAGGGACAGTGGGGCACGAGCAGTACTTC. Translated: CASRDLGTVGHEQYF.